This TCR beta chain was observed in a study of cytomegalovirus exposure and HLA in healthy donors. A multiplex PCR was run with 60 Vbeta primers and 13 Jbeta primers. Sequencing was performed with immunoSEQ multiplex PCR; in TCRdb, only in-frame clones are kept and a portion is missing. The sample is made up of roughly 140,000 clones, and the top ten hold 0.96% of it. As to this clone: Its antigen is undetermined.

Overall study findings and caveats: By a later analysis, the bulk of CMV-associated TCR beta chains appeared HLA-restricted. TRBV6-2, TRBV6-3 and some other V segments were excluded as indistinguishable. A likely sequencing artifact accounted for one observed cluster of highly shared sequence variants. In a later analysis, HLA-associated TCR beta chains were more clonally expanded than equally common others.

V was clipped by 3 bases and J by 2 bases; unmatched bases: 1. Germline CDR1 SGHRS, CDR2 YFSETQ. There are 14 residues in the CDR3. This receptor was taken from a male donor in good health and CMV-seronegative. The material sequenced was PBMCs. This rearrangement joins TRBV5-1 to TRBJ2-2, with 7 bases matching TRBD1. The CDR3 region has the DNA TGCGCCAGCAGCTGGACAGGAAACACCGGGGAGCTGTTTTTT. Protein: CASSWTGNTGELFF.